The clone carrying this T cell receptor (beta chain) occurred many times. The target antigen is unknown. This sample was taken from a study of CD8 T cells in ankylosing spondylitis. TCRdb re-analysed the 5' RACE reads in MiXCR, keeping a single row per CDR3 protein. Of about 170,000 distinct CDR3 sequences in the sample, approximately 16% were seen once. The CDR3 sequence is 14 residues long. Germline assignment: CDR1 DFQATT and CDR2 SNEGSKA (reference sequence). V shed 3 bases and J 2 bases; nucleotides not matched to a gene: 2. General observations from the study: A motif in TCR beta, a set of several highly homologous variants, appeared characteristic of ankylosing spondylitis blood.

Sequencing used blood, either unsorted or a sorted T cell fraction (not recorded which). This sequence joins TRBV20-1 and TRBJ2-1; 9 bases are shared with TRBD2. The source is a male donor with ankylosing spondylitis or in good health (not recorded which). Here the CDR3 reads CSASSGSPYNEQFF. For the CDR3, the DNA is TGCAGTGCTAGTAGCGGGAGCCCCTACAATGAGCAGTTCTTC.